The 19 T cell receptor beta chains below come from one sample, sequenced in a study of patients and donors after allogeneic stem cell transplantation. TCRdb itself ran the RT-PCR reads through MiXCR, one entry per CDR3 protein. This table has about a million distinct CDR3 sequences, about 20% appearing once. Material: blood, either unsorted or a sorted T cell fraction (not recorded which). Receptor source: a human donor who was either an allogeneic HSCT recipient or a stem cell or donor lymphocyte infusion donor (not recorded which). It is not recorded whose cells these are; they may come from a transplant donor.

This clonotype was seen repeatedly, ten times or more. DNA for the CDR3: TGTGCCAGCAGTTTGTGGGGTCCAAGCAGCTCCTACAATGAGCAGTTCTTC. This encodes CASSLWGPSSSYNEQFF. The chain is built from TRBV12-3 or TRBV12-4 and TRBJ2-1; D unresolved. CDR3 length: 17 residues. Trimming pared 3 bases from V and 0 bases from J, leaving 15 bases between.

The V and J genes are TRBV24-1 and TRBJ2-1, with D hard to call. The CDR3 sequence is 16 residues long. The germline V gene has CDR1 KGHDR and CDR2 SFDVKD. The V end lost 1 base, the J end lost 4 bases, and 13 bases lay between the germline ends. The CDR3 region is CATSDLGQRDYNEQFF. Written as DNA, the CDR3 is TGTGCCACCAGTGATTTAGGGCAGCGAGATTACAATGAGCAGTTCTTC.

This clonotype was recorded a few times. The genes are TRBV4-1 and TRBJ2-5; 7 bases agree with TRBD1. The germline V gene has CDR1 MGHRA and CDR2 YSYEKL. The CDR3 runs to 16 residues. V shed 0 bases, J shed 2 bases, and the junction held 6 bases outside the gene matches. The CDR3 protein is CASSQDVGRGQETQYF. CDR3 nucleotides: TGCGCCAGCAGCCAAGACGTAGGCAGGGGGCAAGAGACCCAGTACTTC.

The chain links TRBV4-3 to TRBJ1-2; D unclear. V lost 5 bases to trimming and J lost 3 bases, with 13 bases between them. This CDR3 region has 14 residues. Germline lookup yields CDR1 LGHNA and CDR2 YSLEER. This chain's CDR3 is CASSRAPRDYGYTF. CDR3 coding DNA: TGCGCCAGCAGCAGGGCGCCTCGGGACTATGGCTACACCTTC.

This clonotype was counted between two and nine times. DNA for the CDR3: TGCGCCAGCAGCTTTGGCGGGTTAGACAATGAGCAGTTCTTC. Its protein is CASSFGGLDNEQFF. The chain recombines TRBV5-1 with TRBJ2-1, with D perhaps matching TRBD2 (5 bases). This CDR3 spans 14 amino acids. The V end lost 2 bases, the J end lost 5 bases, and 11 bases lay between the germline ends. Germline loops: CDR1 SGHRS, CDR2 YFSETQ. The entire variable domain, with the rest obtained from reference TRBV5-1 and TRBJ2-1, is as follows: KAGVTQTPRYLIKTRGQQVTLSCSPISGHRSVSWYQQTPGQGLQFLFEYFSETQRNKGNFPGRFSGRQFSNSRSEMNVSTLELGDSALYLCASSFGGLDNEQFFGPGTRLTVL.

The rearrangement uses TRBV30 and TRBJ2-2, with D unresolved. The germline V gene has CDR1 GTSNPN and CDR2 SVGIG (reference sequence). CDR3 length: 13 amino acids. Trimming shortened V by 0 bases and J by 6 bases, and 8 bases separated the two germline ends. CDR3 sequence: CAWSVVGSGELFF. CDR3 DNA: TGTGCCTGGAGTGTTGTAGGGTCCGGGGAGCTGTTTTTT.

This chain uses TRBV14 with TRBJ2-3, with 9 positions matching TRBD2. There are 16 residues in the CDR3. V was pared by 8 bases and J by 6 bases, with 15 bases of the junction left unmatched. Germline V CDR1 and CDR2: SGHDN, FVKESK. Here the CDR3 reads CASQERGAQFWDTQYF. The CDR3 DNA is TGTGCCAGCCAAGAGCGGGGGGCCCAATTTTGGGATACGCAGTATTTT.

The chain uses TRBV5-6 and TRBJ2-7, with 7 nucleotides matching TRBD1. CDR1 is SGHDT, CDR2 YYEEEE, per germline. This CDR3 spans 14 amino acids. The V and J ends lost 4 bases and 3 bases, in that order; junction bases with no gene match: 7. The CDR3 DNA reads TGTGCCAGCAGCACCGGGACAGAAGACTACGAGCAGTACTTC. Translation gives CASSTGTEDYEQYF.

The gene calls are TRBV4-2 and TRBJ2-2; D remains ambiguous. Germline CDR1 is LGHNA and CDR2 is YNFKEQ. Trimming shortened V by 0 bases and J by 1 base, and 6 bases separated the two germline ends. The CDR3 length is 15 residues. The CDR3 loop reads CASSQETRNTGELFF. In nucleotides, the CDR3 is TGTGCCAGCAGCCAAGAGACCAGGAACACCGGGGAGCTGTTTTTT.

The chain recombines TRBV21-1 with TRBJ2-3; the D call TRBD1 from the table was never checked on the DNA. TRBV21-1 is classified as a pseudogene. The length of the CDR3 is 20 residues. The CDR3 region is CASSKGLGLRDTTSTDTQYF. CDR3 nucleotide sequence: TGTGCCAGCAGCAAGGGTCTAGGTCTGCGGGACACGACTAGCACAGATACGCAGTATTTT.

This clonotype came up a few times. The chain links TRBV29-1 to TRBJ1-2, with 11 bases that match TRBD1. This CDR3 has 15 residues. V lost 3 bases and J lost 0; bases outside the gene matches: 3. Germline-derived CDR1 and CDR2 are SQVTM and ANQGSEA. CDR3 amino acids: CSVELGQGANYGYTF. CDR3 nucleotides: TGCAGCGTTGAGTTGGGACAGGGGGCTAACTATGGCTACACCTTC.

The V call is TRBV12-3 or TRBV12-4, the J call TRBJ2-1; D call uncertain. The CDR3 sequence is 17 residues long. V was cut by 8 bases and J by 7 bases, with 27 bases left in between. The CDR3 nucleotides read TGTGCCAGCGAACCCCTCGCGGATAGCTCTTTAGTAAATGAGCAGTTCTTC. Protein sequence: CASEPLADSSLVNEQFF.

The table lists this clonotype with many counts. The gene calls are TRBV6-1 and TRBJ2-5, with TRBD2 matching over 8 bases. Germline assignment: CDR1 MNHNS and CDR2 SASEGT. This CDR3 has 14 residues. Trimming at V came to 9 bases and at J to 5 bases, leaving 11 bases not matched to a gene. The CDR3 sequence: CASLPGGPGETQYF. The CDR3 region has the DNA TGTGCCAGTCTTCCGGGGGGGCCTGGGGAGACCCAGTACTTC.

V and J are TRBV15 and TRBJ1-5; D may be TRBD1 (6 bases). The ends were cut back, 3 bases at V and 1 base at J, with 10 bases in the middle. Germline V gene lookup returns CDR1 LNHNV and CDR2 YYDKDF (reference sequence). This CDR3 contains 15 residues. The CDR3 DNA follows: TGTGCCACCAGCAGGGAAGGGGGGAGCAATCAGCCCCAGCATTTT. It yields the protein CATSREGGSNQPQHF.

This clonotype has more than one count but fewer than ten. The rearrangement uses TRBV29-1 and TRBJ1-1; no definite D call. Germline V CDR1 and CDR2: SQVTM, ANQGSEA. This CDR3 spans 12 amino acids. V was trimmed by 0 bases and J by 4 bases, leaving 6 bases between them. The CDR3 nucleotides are TGCAGCGTTGAAGATTTTGCCACTGAAGCTTTCTTT. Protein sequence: CSVEDFATEAFF.

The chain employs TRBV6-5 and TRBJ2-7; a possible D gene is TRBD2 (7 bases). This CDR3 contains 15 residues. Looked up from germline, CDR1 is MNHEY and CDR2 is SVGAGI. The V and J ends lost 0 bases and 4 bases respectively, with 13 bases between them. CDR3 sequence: CASSYSSGTLYEQYF. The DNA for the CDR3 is TGTGCCAGCAGTTACTCCAGCGGGACACTTTACGAGCAGTACTTC.

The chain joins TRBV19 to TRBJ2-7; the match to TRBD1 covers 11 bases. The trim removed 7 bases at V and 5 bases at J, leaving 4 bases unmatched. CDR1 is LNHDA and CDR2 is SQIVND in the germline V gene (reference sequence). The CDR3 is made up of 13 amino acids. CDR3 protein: CASTGQGVNEQYF. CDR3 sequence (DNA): TGTGCCAGTACGGGACAGGGGGTCAACGAGCAGTACTTC.

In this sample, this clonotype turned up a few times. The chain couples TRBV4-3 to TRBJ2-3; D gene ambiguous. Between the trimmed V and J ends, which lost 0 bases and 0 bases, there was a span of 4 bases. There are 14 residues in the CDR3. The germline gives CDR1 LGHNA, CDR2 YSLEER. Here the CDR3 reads CASSQDWSTDTQYF. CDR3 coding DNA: TGCGCCAGCAGCCAAGATTGGAGCACAGATACGCAGTATTTT.

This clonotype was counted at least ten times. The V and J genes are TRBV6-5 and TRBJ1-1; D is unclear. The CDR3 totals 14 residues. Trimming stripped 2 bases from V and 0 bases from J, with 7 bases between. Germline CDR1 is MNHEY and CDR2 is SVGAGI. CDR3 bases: TGTGCCAGCAGTTACGAGCCTATGAACACTGAAGCTTTCTTT. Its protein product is CASSYEPMNTEAFF.